Below, 21 T cell receptor beta chains from the same sample are listed, as sequenced in a study of blood T cell repertoires in COVID-19. Using immunoSEQ multiplex PCR, the repertoire was profiled, and TCRdb retains in-frame clones only, with some absent. The sample has 150,000 to 250,000 clones; about nine tenths are singletons. Specimen: PBMCs or T cells enriched from blood (not recorded which). The receptors derive from a woman in her 30s who had recovered from COVID-19.

This clone was picked up one time. CDR3 residues: CASSQRAGTGAGNEQYF. CDR3 bases: TGTGCCAGCAGCCAACGAGCGGGGACAGGAGCCGGGAACGAGCAGTACTTC. The gene calls are TRBV9 and TRBJ2-7, with D possibly being TRBD1 (8 bases). The germline V and J ends were trimmed by 4 bases and 5 bases, with 25 bases remaining between them. This CDR3 has 17 residues. Per the germline V gene, CDR1 is SGDLS and CDR2 is YYNGEE.

The V call is TRBV5-1, the J call TRBJ1-6, with a possible D match to TRBD1 (6 bases). Germline CDR1 and CDR2: SGHRS and YFSETQ. V was pared by 0 bases and J by 5 bases, with 12 bases between. The CDR3 extends over 16 amino acids. The CDR3 bases are TGCGCCAGCAGCTTGGCCGGGGGGGGCGATAATTCACCCCTCCACTTT. Protein: CASSLAGGGDNSPLHF.

CDR3 region: CAWSVRLLTGGFSQPQHF. The DNA for the CDR3 is TGTGCCTGGAGTGTACGCCTTTTGACAGGGGGCTTTAGTCAGCCCCAGCATTTT. This chain joins TRBV30 and TRBJ1-5; TRBD1 matches 10 bases. The CDR3 has 18 residues. V lost 0 bases to trimming and J lost 6 bases; unmatched junction nucleotides: 14. Germline CDR1 reads GTSNPN; CDR2 reads SVGIG (reference sequence).

The chain has TRBV15 and TRBJ2-1; the D is unclear. The CDR3 loop spans 13 amino acids. Trimming left V 1 base short and J 8 bases short, with 9 bases between. In germline, CDR1 is LNHNV, CDR2 YYDKDF (reference sequence). The CDR3 sequence: CATSRVMSDEQFF. The CDR3 DNA reads TGTGCCACCAGCAGAGTCATGTCGGATGAGCAGTTCTTC.

The rearrangement uses TRBV5-1 and TRBJ1-3; the D is unclear. CDR1 SGHRS and CDR2 YFSETQ come from the germline V gene. The CDR3 is made up of 14 amino acids. The germline V and J ends were trimmed by 3 bases and 2 bases, with 9 bases remaining between them. The DNA for the CDR3 is TGCGCCAGCAGCTCCGGGGATCCTGGAAACACCATATATTTT. Amino acid sequence: CASSSGDPGNTIYF.

The V call is TRBV19, the J call TRBJ2-7; TRBD1 matches 9 bases. The J segment lost 2 bases and the V segment lost 5 bases, leaving 4 bases of the junction unmatched. The germline V gene has CDR1 LNHDA and CDR2 SQIVND (reference sequence). The CDR3 covers 14 residues. The CDR3 bases are TGTGCCAGTAGTGAGGGACAGGGACCCTACGAGCAGTACTTC. Amino acid sequence: CASSEGQGPYEQYF.

The V call is TRBV25-1, the J call TRBJ1-4; the match to TRBD1 covers 7 bases. V lost 3 bases, J lost 3 bases, and 4 bases stayed unmatched. CDR1 MGHDK and CDR2 SYGVNS come from the germline V gene. The CDR3 is 15 residues long. This CDR3 is CASSDPGQPNEKLFF. Written as DNA, the CDR3 is TGTGCCAGCAGTGATCCGGGACAGCCTAATGAAAAACTGTTTTTT. The full variable domain, its missing parts supplied by reference TRBV25-1 and TRBJ1-4, is EADIYQTPRYLVIGTGKKITLECSQTMGHDKMYWYQQDPGMELHLIHYSYGVNSTEKGDLSSESTVSRIRTEHFPLTLESARPSHTSQYLCASSDPGQPNEKLFFGSGTQLSVL.

A word on this clone: The same CDR3 is also encoded by other DNA sequences in this sample. This chain uses TRBV4-3 with TRBJ2-2; no definite D call. Trimming shortened V by 0 bases and J by 0 bases, and 8 bases separated the two germline ends. This CDR3 region has 16 residues. CDR1 is LGHNA, CDR2 YSLEER, per germline. The CDR3: CASSQDSLANTGELFF. CDR3 nucleotides: TGCGCCAGCAGCCAAGACAGTCTAGCGAACACCGGGGAGCTGTTTTTT.

The rearrangement uses TRBV7-9 and TRBJ2-7; no definite D call. The V gene lost 5 bases and the J gene lost 2 bases, with 16 bases spanning the gap. This CDR3 region has 15 residues. Germline values: CDR1 SEHNR, CDR2 FQNEAQ (reference sequence). In DNA form, the CDR3 reads TGTGCCAGCAGCCCCGCGTCGGCGGCTACCTACGAGCAGTACTTC. Protein sequence: CASSPASAATYEQYF.

With regard to this clone: The sample carries other DNA sequences with the same CDR3. This chain connects TRBV7-2 to TRBJ2-5; D possibly corresponds to TRBD1 (5 bases). The germline V gene has CDR1 SGHTA and CDR2 FQGNSA. CDR3 length equals 13 residues. Trimming took off 1 base at V and 5 bases at J, with 8 bases between the two ends. The CDR3 here is CASSLDAGETQYF. The CDR3 DNA reads TGTGCCAGCAGCTTAGATGCAGGGGAGACCCAGTACTTC.

The chain employs TRBV30 and TRBJ1-6, with no clear D. Per the germline V gene, CDR1 is GTSNPN and CDR2 is SVGIG (reference sequence). CDR3 length equals 14 residues. Trimming stripped 0 bases from V and 5 bases from J, with 8 bases between. The CDR3 reads CAWSVLEHNSPLHF. The CDR3, as DNA: TGTGCCTGGAGTGTTCTAGAACATAATTCACCCCTCCACTTT.

In its sample, this clone was seen a few times. The rearrangement links TRBV6-6 to TRBJ1-4; D gene ambiguous. Germline CDR1 MNHNY, CDR2 SVGAGI (reference sequence). The CDR3 contains 14 residues. Trimming removed 8 bases at V and 3 bases at J, with 13 bases between. This CDR3 is CASGPRASNEKLFF. For the CDR3, the DNA is TGTGCCAGCGGACCGAGGGCGTCTAATGAAAAACTGTTTTTT.

The chain couples TRBV7-8 to TRBJ2-5; 7 bases are a match to TRBD1. Trimming cost V 5 bases and J 1 base; bases outside gene matches: 4. Germline V gene sequence: CDR1 SGHVS, CDR2 FQNEAQ. The CDR3 is 14 residues long. CDR3 loop: CASSIGQVQETQYF. The CDR3 DNA is TGTGCCAGCAGCATAGGACAGGTCCAAGAGACCCAGTACTTC. The complete variable domain, with remaining parts taken from reference TRBV7-8 and TRBJ2-5, reads GAGVSQSPRYKVAKRGQDVALRCDPISGHVSLFWYQQALGQGPEFLTYFQNEAQLDKSGLPSDRFFAERPEGSVSTLKIQRTQQEDSAVYLCASSIGQVQETQYFGPGTRLLVL.

V usage is TRBV24-1 and J usage is TRBJ1-2; weak D call: TRBD1 (5 bases). Germline-derived CDR1 and CDR2 are KGHDR and SFDVKD. This CDR3 region has 16 residues. V lost 3 bases and J lost 0, with 13 bases in between. The CDR3 sequence is CATSDAGHGSNYGYTF. Written as DNA, the CDR3 is TGTGCCACCAGTGATGCCGGACACGGATCTAACTATGGCTACACCTTC.

This CDR3 is CASSKERGDPGGYTF. The CDR3, as DNA: TGTGCCAGCAGCAAAGAGCGGGGGGACCCGGGTGGCTACACCTTC. J is TRBJ1-2 and V is TRBV21-1. TRBV21-1 is listed as a pseudogene. This CDR3 region has 15 residues.

The V gene is TRBV6-5, the J gene TRBJ1-4; the D gene is possibly TRBD1 (5 bases). Trimming left V 2 bases short and J 10 bases short, with 20 bases between. The length of the CDR3 is 16 residues. Germline CDR1 and CDR2: MNHEY and SVGAGI. The CDR3 loop reads CASSYATGHELGKLFF. CDR3 in DNA: TGTGCCAGCAGTTACGCGACCGGACACGAATTGGGAAAACTGTTTTTT.

This clone was recorded once. V usage is TRBV19 and J usage is TRBJ2-1, with a weak D call TRBD2 (5 bases). V lost 1 base to trimming and J lost 7 bases, with 14 bases between them. The CDR3 consists of 15 residues. CDR1 LNHDA and CDR2 SQIVND come from the germline V gene (reference sequence). In DNA form, the CDR3 reads TGTGCCAGTAGTATAGGTAGGAGTAGCGCGAATGAGCAGTTCTTC. As protein: CASSIGRSSANEQFF. Complete variable domain (other parts from reference TRBV19 and TRBJ2-1): DGGITQSPKYLFRKEGQNVTLSCEQNLNHDAMYWYRQDPGQGLRLIYYSQIVNDFQKGDIAEGYSVSREKKESFPLTVTSAQKNPTAFYLCASSIGRSSANEQFFGPGTRLTVL.

The chain has TRBV7-3 and TRBJ1-1, with D perhaps TRBD1 (5 bases). Trimming took off 5 bases at V and 8 bases at J, with 12 bases between the two ends. The germline V gene has CDR1 SGHTA and CDR2 FQGTGA. The CDR3 runs 12 residues. The CDR3 spells CASSATGTEAFF. In DNA form, the CDR3 reads TGTGCCAGCAGCGCCACAGGAACCGAAGCTTTCTTT.

This sequence joins TRBV4-3 and TRBJ1-5, with unresolved D. This CDR3 spans 12 amino acids. Germline V gene sequence: CDR1 LGHNA, CDR2 YSLEER. Trimming shortened V by 0 bases and J by 9 bases, and 6 bases separated the two germline ends. The DNA for the CDR3 is TGCGCCAGCAGCCAAGAAGGAGGGCCCCAGCATTTT. Protein sequence: CASSQEGGPQHF.

The CDR3 nucleotides read TGTGCCAGCAGCCCACAACAGGGGTTGAACGGAAAACTGTTTTTT. It specifies CASSPQQGLNGKLFF. This chain uses TRBV7-2 with TRBJ1-4; TRBD1 matches 7 bases. Unmatched junction bases numbered 13, after V lost 5 bases and J lost 10 bases. From germline, CDR1 is SGHTA and CDR2 FQGNSA. The CDR3 spans 15 residues.

This clone was counted a single time. This sequence joins TRBV4-2 and TRBJ2-1; 8 bases match TRBD2. Trimming at V came to 3 bases and at J to 6 bases, leaving 16 bases not matched to a gene. There are 18 residues in the CDR3. CDR1 is LGHNA and CDR2 is YNFKEQ in the germline V gene. The CDR3 nucleotides are TGTGCCAGCAGCCAGGAGACTAGCGCGGGGATTCGCGCCAATGAGCAGTTCTTC. Translating gives CASSQETSAGIRANEQFF.